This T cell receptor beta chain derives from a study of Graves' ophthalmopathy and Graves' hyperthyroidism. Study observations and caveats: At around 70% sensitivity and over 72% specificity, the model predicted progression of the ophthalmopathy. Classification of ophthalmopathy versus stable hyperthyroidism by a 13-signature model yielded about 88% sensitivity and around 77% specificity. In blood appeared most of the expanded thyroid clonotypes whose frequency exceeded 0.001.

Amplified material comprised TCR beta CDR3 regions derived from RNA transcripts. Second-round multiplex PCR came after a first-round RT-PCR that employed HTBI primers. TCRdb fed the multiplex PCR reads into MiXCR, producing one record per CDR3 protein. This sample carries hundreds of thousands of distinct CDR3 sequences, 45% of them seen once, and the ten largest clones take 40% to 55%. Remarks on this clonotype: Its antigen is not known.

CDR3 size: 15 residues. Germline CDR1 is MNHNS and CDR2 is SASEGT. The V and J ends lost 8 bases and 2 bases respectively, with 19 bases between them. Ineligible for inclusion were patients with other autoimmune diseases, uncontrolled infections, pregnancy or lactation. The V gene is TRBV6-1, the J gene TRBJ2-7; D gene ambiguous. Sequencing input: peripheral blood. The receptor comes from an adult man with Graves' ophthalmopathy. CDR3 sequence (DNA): TGTGCCAGCTCACCACCGATAGGCTCCACCTACGAGCAGTACTTC. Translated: CASSPPIGSTYEQYF.